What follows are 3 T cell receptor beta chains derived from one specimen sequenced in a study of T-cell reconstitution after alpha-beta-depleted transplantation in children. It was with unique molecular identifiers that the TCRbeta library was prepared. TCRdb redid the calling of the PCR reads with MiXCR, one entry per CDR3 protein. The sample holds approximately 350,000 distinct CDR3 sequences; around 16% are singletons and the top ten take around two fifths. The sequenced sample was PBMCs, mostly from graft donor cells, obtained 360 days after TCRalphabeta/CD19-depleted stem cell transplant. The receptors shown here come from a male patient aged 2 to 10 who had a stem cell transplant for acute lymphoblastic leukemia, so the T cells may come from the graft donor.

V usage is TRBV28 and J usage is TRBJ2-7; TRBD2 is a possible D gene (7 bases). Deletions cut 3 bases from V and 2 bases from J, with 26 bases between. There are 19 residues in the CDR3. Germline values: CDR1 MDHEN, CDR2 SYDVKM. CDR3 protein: CASSFTGGTTGTLTYEQYF. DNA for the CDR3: TGTGCCAGCAGTTTTACGGGGGGCACCACCGGGACTTTAACCTACGAGCAGTACTTC.

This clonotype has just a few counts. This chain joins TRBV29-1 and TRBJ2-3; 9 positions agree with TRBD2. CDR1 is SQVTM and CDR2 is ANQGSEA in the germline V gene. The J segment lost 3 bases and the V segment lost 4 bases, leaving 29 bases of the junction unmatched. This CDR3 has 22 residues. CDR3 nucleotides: TGCAGCGTTGGGCCGGAATGGGACCGAGGTAGCGGGAGTCCTCATTGGACAGATACGCAGTATTTT. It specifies CSVGPEWDRGSGSPHWTDTQYF.

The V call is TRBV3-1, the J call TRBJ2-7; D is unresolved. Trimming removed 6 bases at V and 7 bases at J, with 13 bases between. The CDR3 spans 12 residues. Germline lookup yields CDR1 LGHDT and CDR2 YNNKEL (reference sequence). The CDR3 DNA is TGTGCCAGCAGTAAATTCCCAGATGAGCAGTACTTC. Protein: CASSKFPDEQYF.